These T cell receptor beta chains were read from a single sample in a study of blood T cells in healthy people across ages. A single record per CDR3 protein comes from TCRdb applying MiXCR to the 5' RACE reads. This sample has over 750,000 distinct CDR3 sequences; around a quarter occur once, and the top ten carry under 10%. The sample also formed part of further work on T cells of mothers and their children.

The sequencing sample was made of blood. The source of these receptors is a boy between 5 and 17 years old in good health. Each CDR3 is given with its conserved first and last residue. Each record gives: V gene, clone size, D gene, J gene, CDR3 DNA, CDR3 protein. A D gene is named only where the DNA matches it firmly. Size is stated for part of the rows, as once, few or many counts, or as a class when the clone is expanded.

V gene: TRBV3-1; clone size: -; D gene: -; J gene: TRBJ1-1; CDR3 DNA: TGTGCCAGCAGCCAAGTAAGTCTGGGAATGAACACTGAAGCTTTCTTT; CDR3 protein: CASSQVSLGMNTEAFF
V gene: TRBV10-3; clone size: few; D gene: -; J gene: TRBJ2-1; CDR3 DNA: TGTGCCATCAGTGAACCAGTACAAACGATCTATGAGCAGTTCTTC; CDR3 protein: CAISEPVQTIYEQFF
V gene: TRBV28; clone size: few; D gene: -; J gene: TRBJ1-2; CDR3 DNA: TGTGCCAGCAGTTTAAATGCACCATATGGCTACACCTTC; CDR3 protein: CASSLNAPYGYTF
V gene: TRBV6-5; clone size: -; D gene: TRBD2; J gene: TRBJ2-7; CDR3 DNA: TGTGCCAGCAGTCAACTAGCGGGGGGCCTCTACGAGCAGTACTTC; CDR3 protein: CASSQLAGGLYEQYF
V gene: TRBV2; clone size: -; D gene: -; J gene: TRBJ2-1; CDR3 DNA: TGTGCCAGCACCGCTGATTGGGCGGATGAGCAGTTCTTC; CDR3 protein: CASTADWADEQFF
V gene: TRBV5-1; clone size: many; D gene: TRBD2; J gene: TRBJ2-1; CDR3 DNA: TGCGCCAGCAGCCCGGGACTAGCGGGCGATGAGCAGTTCTTC; CDR3 protein: CASSPGLAGDEQFF
V gene: TRBV29-1; clone size: -; D gene: TRBD2; J gene: TRBJ2-7; CDR3 DNA: TGCAGCGTCGCTAGCGGGGCCTCCTACGAGCAGTACTTC; CDR3 protein: CSVASGASYEQYF
V gene: TRBV20-1; clone size: -; D gene: -; J gene: TRBJ2-1; CDR3 DNA: TGCAGTGCTCAAGGGAGGTCCTCCTACAATGAGCAGTTCTTC; CDR3 protein: CSAQGRSSYNEQFF
V gene: TRBV29-1; clone size: few; D gene: -; J gene: TRBJ2-5; CDR3 DNA: TGCAGCGTTGAAAGGGGAGGATTTGGAGAGACCCAGTACTTC; CDR3 protein: CSVERGGFGETQYF
V gene: TRBV10-3; clone size: many; D gene: -; J gene: TRBJ1-4; CDR3 DNA: TGTGCCATCAGTGATTCGGGGGCCGGGGGAAAACTGTTTTTT; CDR3 protein: CAISDSGAGGKLFF
V gene: TRBV5-1; clone size: -; D gene: TRBD2; J gene: TRBJ2-4; CDR3 DNA: TGCGCCAGCAGCGTAGGAAATAGCGGGAAAGCCAAAAACATTCAGTACTTC; CDR3 protein: CASSVGNSGKAKNIQYF
V gene: TRBV7-2; clone size: -; D gene: -; J gene: TRBJ1-4; CDR3 DNA: TGTGCCAGCAGCTTATTTCCCCCCCGGGAAAATGAAAAACTGTTTTTT; CDR3 protein: CASSLFPPRENEKLFF
V gene: TRBV5-5; clone size: -; D gene: -; J gene: TRBJ1-4; CDR3 DNA: TGCGCCAGCAGCTTGGTGACAGTTGAAAAACTGTTTTTT; CDR3 protein: CASSLVTVEKLFF
V gene: TRBV24-1; clone size: few; D gene: -; J gene: TRBJ2-1; CDR3 DNA: TGTGCCACCAGTGATCCTAGTCCAGCCACTTACAATGAGCAGTTCTTC; CDR3 protein: CATSDPSPATYNEQFF
V gene: TRBV15; clone size: -; D gene: -; J gene: TRBJ1-1; CDR3 DNA: TGTGCCACCAGCAGGGGAGAGAACACTGAAGCTTTCTTT; CDR3 protein: CATSRGENTEAFF
V gene: TRBV29-1; clone size: few; D gene: TRBD1; J gene: TRBJ1-1; CDR3 DNA: TGCAGCGTTGAAGTATTGGCGCAGGGGGGAGCTTTCTTT; CDR3 protein: CSVEVLAQGGAFF
V gene: TRBV13; clone size: -; D gene: TRBD1; J gene: TRBJ1-4; CDR3 DNA: TGTGCCAGCAGCTCCCGGGAGGGGGCCGGGGGTGAAAAACTGTTTTTT; CDR3 protein: CASSSREGAGGEKLFF
V gene: TRBV6-1; clone size: many; D gene: -; J gene: TRBJ2-5; CDR3 DNA: TGTGCCAGCAGTCCCCGGGCCCACGACGGGACCCAGTACTTC; CDR3 protein: CASSPRAHDGTQYF
V gene: TRBV29-1; clone size: few; D gene: -; J gene: TRBJ2-5; CDR3 DNA: TGCAGCGTTGGAGGGCCGTACCAAGAGACCCAGTACTTC; CDR3 protein: CSVGGPYQETQYF
V gene: TRBV6-6; clone size: -; D gene: -; J gene: TRBJ2-7; CDR3 DNA: TGTGCCAGCAGCCAGCAAAATGCTCCGTACGAGCAGTACTTC; CDR3 protein: CASSQQNAPYEQYF
V gene: TRBV7-9; clone size: few; D gene: -; J gene: TRBJ1-5; CDR3 DNA: TGCGCCAGCAGCTTGGGGGCTCAGCCCCAGCATTTT; CDR3 protein: CASSLGAQPQHF
V gene: TRBV12-3/TRBV12-4; clone size: once; D gene: -; J gene: TRBJ2-3; CDR3 DNA: TGTGCCAGCACCTTGGGAGGTAGCACAGATACGCAGTATTTT; CDR3 protein: CASTLGGSTDTQYF
V gene: TRBV10-3; clone size: -; D gene: -; J gene: TRBJ2-7; CDR3 DNA: TGTGCCATCAGTAAAAGTAACAGGGAGGGCGAGCAGTACTTC; CDR3 protein: CAISKSNREGEQYF
V gene: TRBV4-1; clone size: -; D gene: -; J gene: TRBJ2-1; CDR3 DNA: TGCGCCAGCAGACCTGCAGGAGCTATGGATGAGCAGTTCTTC; CDR3 protein: CASRPAGAMDEQFF
V gene: TRBV6-5; clone size: few; D gene: -; J gene: TRBJ1-3; CDR3 DNA: TGTGCCAGCAGTTACTCGGGGGGACTTGGAAACACCATATATTTT; CDR3 protein: CASSYSGGLGNTIYF
V gene: TRBV9; clone size: -; D gene: TRBD2; J gene: TRBJ2-3; CDR3 DNA: TGTGCCAGCAGCGTAGGGCGGGGGGATAGCACAGATACGCAGTATTTT; CDR3 protein: CASSVGRGDSTDTQYF
V gene: TRBV12-3/TRBV12-4; clone size: -; D gene: -; J gene: TRBJ2-7; CDR3 DNA: TGTGCCAGCAGTTTAGTGGAGGCAGTCGAGCAGTACTTC; CDR3 protein: CASSLVEAVEQYF
V gene: TRBV5-1; clone size: many; D gene: TRBD1; J gene: TRBJ2-5; CDR3 DNA: TGCGCCAGCGCCACAGGGGACGGGGAGACCCAGTACTTC; CDR3 protein: CASATGDGETQYF
V gene: TRBV29-1; clone size: -; D gene: TRBD2; J gene: TRBJ2-3; CDR3 DNA: TGCAGCGTTGAAGATCTTCTAGCGGATGAAACTAGCACAGATACGCAGTATTTT; CDR3 protein: CSVEDLLADETSTDTQYF
V gene: TRBV6-1; clone size: few; D gene: TRBD2; J gene: TRBJ2-1; CDR3 DNA: TGTGCCAGCAGGGACCCTAGCGGCCTCCCCGGGGATGAGCAGTTCTTC; CDR3 protein: CASRDPSGLPGDEQFF
V gene: TRBV20-1; clone size: -; D gene: TRBD2; J gene: TRBJ2-1; CDR3 DNA: TGCAGTGCCAAACTAGCGGACTCCTACAATGAGCAGTTCTTC; CDR3 protein: CSAKLADSYNEQFF
V gene: TRBV6-5; clone size: -; D gene: -; J gene: TRBJ2-4; CDR3 DNA: TGTGCCAGCAGTCTAGGGAAAGCCAAAAACATTCAGTACTTC; CDR3 protein: CASSLGKAKNIQYF
V gene: TRBV5-1; clone size: few; D gene: TRBD2; J gene: TRBJ2-1; CDR3 DNA: TGCGCCAGCAGCCCACCGTCTAGCGGCCACAATGAGCAGTTCTTC; CDR3 protein: CASSPPSSGHNEQFF
V gene: TRBV24-1; clone size: few; D gene: -; J gene: TRBJ2-7; CDR3 DNA: TGTGCCACCAGTGTTGGGGGGAGCTCCTACGAGCAGTACTTC; CDR3 protein: CATSVGGSSYEQYF
V gene: TRBV5-1; clone size: -; D gene: TRBD1; J gene: TRBJ1-3; CDR3 DNA: TGCGCCAGCAGCTTTACCCCGGCCTCGACAGGGCTCGAGGGAAACACCATATATTTT; CDR3 protein: CASSFTPASTGLEGNTIYF
V gene: TRBV4-3; clone size: -; D gene: TRBD2; J gene: TRBJ2-3; CDR3 DNA: TGCGCCAGCAGCCAAGATTTTCGACTAGCGGACACAGATACGCAGTATTTT; CDR3 protein: CASSQDFRLADTDTQYF
V gene: TRBV20-1; clone size: -; D gene: -; J gene: TRBJ2-1; CDR3 DNA: TGCAGTGCTAGAGATCAGCGGCTAGTTACATACAATGAGCAGTTCTTC; CDR3 protein: CSARDQRLVTYNEQFF
V gene: TRBV6-1; clone size: -; D gene: -; J gene: TRBJ1-6; CDR3 DNA: TGTGCCAGCAGTCACACAGGGACTCCCCTCCACTTT; CDR3 protein: CASSHTGTPLHF
V gene: TRBV20-1; clone size: many; D gene: TRBD2; J gene: TRBJ2-1; CDR3 DNA: TGCAGTGCTAGAGCCCTTAGCGGGTCCTACAATGAGCAGTTCTTC; CDR3 protein: CSARALSGSYNEQFF
V gene: TRBV5-6; clone size: few; D gene: TRBD2; J gene: TRBJ2-4; CDR3 DNA: TGTGCCAGCAACCTCGGGACTAGCGGAAACATTCAGTACTTC; CDR3 protein: CASNLGTSGNIQYF
V gene: TRBV29-1; clone size: -; D gene: -; J gene: TRBJ2-2; CDR3 DNA: TGCAGCGTGACGGAGTTTTCCGGGGAGCTGTTTTTT; CDR3 protein: CSVTEFSGELFF
V gene: TRBV25-1; clone size: -; D gene: TRBD2; J gene: TRBJ2-3; CDR3 DNA: TGTGCCAGCACTAGCGGCATCACAGATACGCAGTATTTT; CDR3 protein: CASTSGITDTQYF
V gene: TRBV10-2; clone size: -; D gene: TRBD1; J gene: TRBJ2-7; CDR3 DNA: TGCGCCAGCAGTGAGTCGTGGGACAGGGGGGGTGAGCAGTACTTC; CDR3 protein: CASSESWDRGGEQYF
V gene: TRBV20-1; clone size: -; D gene: -; J gene: TRBJ1-1; CDR3 DNA: TGCAGTGCTACCGGGTGGGGGGGCGTTAACACTGAAGCTTTCTTT; CDR3 protein: CSATGWGGVNTEAFF
V gene: TRBV20-1; clone size: few; D gene: TRBD2; J gene: TRBJ2-5; CDR3 DNA: TGCAGTGCTCGCAGACTAGCGGGAGGGCCGGGAGAGACCCAGTACTTC; CDR3 protein: CSARRLAGGPGETQYF